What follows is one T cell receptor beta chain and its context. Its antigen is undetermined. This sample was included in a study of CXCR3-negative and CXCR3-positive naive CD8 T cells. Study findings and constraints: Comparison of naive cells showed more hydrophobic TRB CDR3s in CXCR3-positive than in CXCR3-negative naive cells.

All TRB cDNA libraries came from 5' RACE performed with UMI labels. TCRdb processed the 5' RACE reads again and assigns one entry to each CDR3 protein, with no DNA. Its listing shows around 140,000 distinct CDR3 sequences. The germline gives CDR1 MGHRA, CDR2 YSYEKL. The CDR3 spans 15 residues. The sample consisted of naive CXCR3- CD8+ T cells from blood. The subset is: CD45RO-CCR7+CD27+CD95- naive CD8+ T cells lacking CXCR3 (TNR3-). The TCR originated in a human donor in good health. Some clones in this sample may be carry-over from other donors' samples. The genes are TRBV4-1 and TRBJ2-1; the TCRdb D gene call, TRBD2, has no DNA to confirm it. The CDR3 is CASSQEAGWSNEQFF.